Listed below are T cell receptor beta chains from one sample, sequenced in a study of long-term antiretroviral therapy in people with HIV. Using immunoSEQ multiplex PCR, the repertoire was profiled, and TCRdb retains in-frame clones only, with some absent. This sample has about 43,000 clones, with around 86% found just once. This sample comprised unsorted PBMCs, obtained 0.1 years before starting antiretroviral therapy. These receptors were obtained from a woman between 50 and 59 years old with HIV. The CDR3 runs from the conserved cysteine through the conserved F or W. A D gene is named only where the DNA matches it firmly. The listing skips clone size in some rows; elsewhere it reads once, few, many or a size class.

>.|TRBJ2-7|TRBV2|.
CASSLSRTEQYF
TGTGCCAGCAGCCTCTCCCGGACCGAGCAGTACTTC
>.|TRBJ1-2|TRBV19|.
CATQTANRGLDGGYTF
TGTGCCACCCAGACGGCGAACCGGGGGCTAGATGGTGGCTACACCTTC
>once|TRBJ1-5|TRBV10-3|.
CAIQQGWGNQPQHF
TGTGCCATCCAACAAGGATGGGGCAATCAGCCCCAGCATTTT
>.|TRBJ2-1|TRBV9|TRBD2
CASSPRPTSGGADEQFF
TGTGCCAGCAGCCCCCGCCCGACTAGCGGGGGGGCCGATGAGCAGTTCTTC
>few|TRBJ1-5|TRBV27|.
CASSPEKPQHF
TGTGCCAGCAGTCCGGAGAAGCCCCAGCATTTT
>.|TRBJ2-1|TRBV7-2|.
CASSSQGGGYNEQFF
TGTGCCAGCAGCTCCCAAGGGGGGGGATACAATGAGCAGTTCTTC
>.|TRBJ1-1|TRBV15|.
CATSAQGRGSLGTEAFF
TGTGCCACCAGCGCCCAAGGGAGGGGGAGCTTGGGGACTGAAGCTTTCTTT
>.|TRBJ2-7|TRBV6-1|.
CASSARAEQYF
TGTGCCAGCAGTGCCAGGGCTGAGCAGTACTTC
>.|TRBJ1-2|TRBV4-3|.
CASSQDAGPSYGYTF
TGCGCCAGCAGCCAAGACGCAGGGCCATCTTATGGCTACACCTTC
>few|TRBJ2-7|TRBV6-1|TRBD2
CASSGGTSGGFTYEQYF
TGTGCCAGCAGTGGGGGGACTAGCGGGGGGTTTACCTACGAGCAGTACTTC
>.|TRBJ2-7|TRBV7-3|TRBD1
CASSPPDRLDEQYF
TGTGCCAGCAGCCCACCGGACAGGCTCGACGAGCAGTACTTC
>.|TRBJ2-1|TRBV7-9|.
CASSPNWDEQFF
TGTGCCAGCAGCCCCAACTGGGATGAGCAGTTCTTC
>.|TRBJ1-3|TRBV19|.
CASSDGASGNTIYF
TGTGCCAGTTCGGACGGGGCCTCTGGAAACACCATATATTTT
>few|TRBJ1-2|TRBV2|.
CASKRANYGYTF
TGTGCCAGCAAGAGGGCGAACTATGGCTACACCTTC
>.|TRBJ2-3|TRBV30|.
CAWSVKGGADTQYF
TGTGCCTGGAGTGTAAAGGGGGGCGCAGATACGCAGTATTTT
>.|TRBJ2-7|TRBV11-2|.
CASSLDRGESPYEQYF
TGTGCCAGCAGCTTAGATCGAGGAGAGTCCCCCTACGAGCAGTACTTC
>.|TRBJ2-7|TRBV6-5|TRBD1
CASSGQGRHEQYF
TGTGCCAGCAGTGGACAGGGTAGGCACGAGCAGTACTTC
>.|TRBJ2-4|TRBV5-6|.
CASSRFGVGGIAKNIQYF
TGTGCCAGCAGTCGGTTCGGGGTTGGGGGCATAGCCAAAAACATTCAGTACTTC
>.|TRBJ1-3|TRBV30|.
CAWSVGHTTSGNTIYF
TGTGCCTGGAGTGTAGGGCATACCACCTCTGGAAACACCATATATTTT
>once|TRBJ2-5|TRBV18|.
CASSPPEQGRETQYF
TGTGCCAGCTCACCACCGGAACAGGGTAGAGAGACCCAGTACTTC
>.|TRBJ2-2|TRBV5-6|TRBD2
CASSSGLAANTGELFF
TGTGCCAGCAGCTCGGGACTAGCGGCAAACACCGGGGAGCTGTTTTTT
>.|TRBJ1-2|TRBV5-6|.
CASSLGAVNYGYTF
TGTGCCAGCAGCTTGGGGGCAGTAAACTATGGCTACACCTTC
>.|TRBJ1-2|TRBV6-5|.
CASSGGTNYGYTF
TGTGCCAGCAGCGGAGGAACTAACTATGGCTACACCTTC
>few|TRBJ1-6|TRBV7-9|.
CASSLDREFPNSPLHF
TGTGCCAGCAGCTTAGACAGGGAATTCCCCAATTCACCCCTCCACTTT
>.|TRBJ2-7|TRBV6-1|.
CATLGRDSYEQYF
TGTGCCACCCTCGGCAGGGACTCCTACGAGCAGTACTTC
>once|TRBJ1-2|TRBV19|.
CASSQGGDYGYTF
TGTGCCAGTAGTCAGGGAGGGGACTATGGCTACACCTTC
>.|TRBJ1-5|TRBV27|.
CASSASQGDENQPQHF
TGTGCCAGCAGTGCAAGCCAGGGTGACGAAAATCAGCCCCAGCATTTT
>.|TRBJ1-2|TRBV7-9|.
CASSLHSDYGYTF
TGTGCCAGCAGCTTGCATTCGGACTATGGCTACACCTTC
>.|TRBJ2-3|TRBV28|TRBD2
CASSFSGGASDTQYF
TGTGCCAGCAGTTTCTCCGGGGGGGCCTCAGATACGCAGTATTTT
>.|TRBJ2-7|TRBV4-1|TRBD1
CASSQEGRQGVYEQYF
TGCGCCAGCAGCCAAGAAGGGCGACAGGGTGTCTACGAGCAGTACTTC
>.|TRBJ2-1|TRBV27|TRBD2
CASSLRGGGGNEQFF
TGTGCCAGCAGTTTACGAGGCGGGGGGGGGAATGAGCAGTTCTTC
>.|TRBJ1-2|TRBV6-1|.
CASAQANYGYTF
TGTGCCAGCGCACAGGCTAACTATGGCTACACCTTC
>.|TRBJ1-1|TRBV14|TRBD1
CASSPLYRGGAEAFF
TGTGCCAGCAGCCCGTTATACAGGGGAGGAGCTGAAGCTTTCTTT
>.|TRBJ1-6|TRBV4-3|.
CASSHDAAGSSYNSPLHF
TGCGCCAGCAGCCACGATGCGGCAGGGAGCTCCTATAATTCACCCCTCCACTTT
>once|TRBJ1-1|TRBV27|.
CASSFRGMNTEAFF
TGTGCCAGCAGTTTTAGGGGGATGAACACTGAAGCTTTCTTT
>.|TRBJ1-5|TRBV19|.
CASSMGFQPQHF
TGTGCCAGTAGTATGGGGTTTCAGCCCCAGCATTTT
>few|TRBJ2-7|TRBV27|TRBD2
CASSSTSGGARSSYEQYF
TGTGCCAGCAGTTCGACTAGCGGGGGGGCTAGGAGTTCCTACGAGCAGTACTTC
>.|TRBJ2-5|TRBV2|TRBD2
CASSLLSGGAGETQYF
TGTGCCAGCAGCCTATTAAGCGGGGGGGCCGGGGAGACCCAGTACTTC
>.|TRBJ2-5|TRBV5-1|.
CASSLAAGHGQETQYF
TGCGCCAGCAGCTTGGCCGCAGGACACGGCCAGGAGACCCAGTACTTC
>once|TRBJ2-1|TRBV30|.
CAWLLPPDPNEQFF
TGTGCCTGGCTGCTACCTCCGGACCCCAATGAGCAGTTCTTC
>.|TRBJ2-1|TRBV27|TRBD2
CASSLAGGLNEQFF
TGTGCCAGCAGTTTAGCGGGGGGGCTTAATGAGCAGTTCTTC